This T cell receptor (beta chain) appears in the sequencing data of a study of CD8+ T cells in alopecia areata. Overall study: The study gave treated patients oral tofacitinib at 5 to 10 mg twice daily.

Treatment here: oral pan-JAK inhibitor, 5-10 mg twice daily. Study-level results: Both scalp clonality and the expanded CD8+ clones among the top 100 showed a significant decrease with tofacitinib. Sequencing of scalp samples also captures resident alphabeta T cells of normal skin. Throughout tofacitinib, many expanded lesional clones continued to persist in scalp and blood.

In each case, RNA was isolated and then reverse transcribed into cDNA as the sequencing template. Data came from immunoSEQ multiplex PCR; TCRdb stores just in-frame clones and leaves some out. The sample carries 170,000 or so clones, 53% recorded once. The CDR3 covers 17 residues. J was trimmed by 2 bases and V by 4 bases; bases with no gene match: 6. The germline V gene has CDR1 MNHEY and CDR2 SMNVEV (reference sequence). This clone showed up just a few times. Its target is unknown. The specimen was CD8+ T cells sorted from blood, collected at week 24, from a patient treated with tofacitinib. J is TRBJ2-5 and V is TRBV27, with 14 bases matching TRBD2. The sequence came from a human donor with alopecia areata. The CDR3 DNA reads as TGTGCCAGCAGTTACGGACTAGCGGGGGGATCTCAAGAGACCCAGTACTTC. It yields the protein CASSYGLAGGSQETQYF.